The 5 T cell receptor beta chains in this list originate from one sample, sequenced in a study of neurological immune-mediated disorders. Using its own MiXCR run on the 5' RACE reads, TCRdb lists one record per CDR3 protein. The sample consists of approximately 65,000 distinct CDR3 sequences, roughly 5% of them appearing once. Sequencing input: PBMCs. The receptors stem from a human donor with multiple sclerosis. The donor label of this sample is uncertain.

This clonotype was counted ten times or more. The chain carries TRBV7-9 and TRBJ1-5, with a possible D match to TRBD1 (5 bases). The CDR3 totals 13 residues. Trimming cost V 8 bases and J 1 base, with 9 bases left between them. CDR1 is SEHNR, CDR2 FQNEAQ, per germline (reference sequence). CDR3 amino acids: CASGGDSNQPQHF. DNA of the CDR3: TGTGCCAGCGGGGGGGACAGCAATCAGCCCCAGCATTTT.

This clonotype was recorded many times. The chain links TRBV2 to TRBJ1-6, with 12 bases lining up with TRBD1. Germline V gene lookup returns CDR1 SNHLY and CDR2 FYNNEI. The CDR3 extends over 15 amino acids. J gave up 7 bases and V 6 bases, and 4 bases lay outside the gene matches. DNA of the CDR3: TGTGCCAGCAGAGGGGACAGGGGGCTCAATTCACCCCTCCACTTT. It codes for CASRGDRGLNSPLHF.

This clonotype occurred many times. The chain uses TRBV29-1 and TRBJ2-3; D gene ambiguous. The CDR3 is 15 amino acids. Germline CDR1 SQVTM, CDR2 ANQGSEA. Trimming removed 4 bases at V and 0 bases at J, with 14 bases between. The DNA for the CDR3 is TGCAGCGTTGTTTCCGTCCAACTCAGCACAGATACGCAGTATTTT. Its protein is CSVVSVQLSTDTQYF.

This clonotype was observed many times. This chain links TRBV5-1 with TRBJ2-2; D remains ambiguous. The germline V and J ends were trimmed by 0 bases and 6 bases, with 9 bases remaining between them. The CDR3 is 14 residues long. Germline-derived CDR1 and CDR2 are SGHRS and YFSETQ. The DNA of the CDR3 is TGCGCCAGCAGCTTGGCCCTGGGTGCCGGGGAGCTGTTTTTT. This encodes CASSLALGAGELFF.

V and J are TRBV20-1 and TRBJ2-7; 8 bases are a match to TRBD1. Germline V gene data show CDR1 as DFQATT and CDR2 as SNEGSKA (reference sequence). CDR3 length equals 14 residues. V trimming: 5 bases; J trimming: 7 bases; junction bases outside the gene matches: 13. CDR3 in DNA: TGCAGTGCTCCGTATCCGGGACAGGCTTTGGAGCAGTACTTC. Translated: CSAPYPGQALEQYF.